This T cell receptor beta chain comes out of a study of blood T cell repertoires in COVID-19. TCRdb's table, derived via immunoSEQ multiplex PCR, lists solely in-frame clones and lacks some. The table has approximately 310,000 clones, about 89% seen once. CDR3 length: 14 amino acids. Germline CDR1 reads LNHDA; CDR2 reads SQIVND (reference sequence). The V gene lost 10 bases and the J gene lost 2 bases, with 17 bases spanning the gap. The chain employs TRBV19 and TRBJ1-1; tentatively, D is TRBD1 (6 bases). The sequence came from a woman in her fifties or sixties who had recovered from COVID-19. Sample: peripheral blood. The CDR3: CATRGQGSNTEAFF. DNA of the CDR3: TGTGCCACGCGGGGGCAGGGTAGCAACACTGAAGCTTTCTTT.